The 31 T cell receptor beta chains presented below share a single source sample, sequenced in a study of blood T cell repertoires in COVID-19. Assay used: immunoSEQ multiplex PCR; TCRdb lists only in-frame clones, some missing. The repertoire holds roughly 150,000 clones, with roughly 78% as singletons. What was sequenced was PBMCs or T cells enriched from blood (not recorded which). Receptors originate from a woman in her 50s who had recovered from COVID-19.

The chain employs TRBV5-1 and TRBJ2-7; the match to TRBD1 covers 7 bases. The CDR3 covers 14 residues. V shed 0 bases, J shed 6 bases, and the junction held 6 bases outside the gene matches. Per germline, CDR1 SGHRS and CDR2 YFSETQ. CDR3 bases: TGCGCCAGCAGCTTGGTAACAGGGGTCAGCGAGCAGTACTTC. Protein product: CASSLVTGVSEQYF.

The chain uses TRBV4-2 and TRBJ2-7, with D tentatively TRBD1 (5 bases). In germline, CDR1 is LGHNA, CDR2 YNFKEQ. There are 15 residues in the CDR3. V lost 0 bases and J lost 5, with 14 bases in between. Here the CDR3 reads CASSQDQQGRDEQYF. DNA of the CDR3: TGTGCCAGCAGCCAAGATCAGCAGGGCAGGGACGAGCAGTACTTC.

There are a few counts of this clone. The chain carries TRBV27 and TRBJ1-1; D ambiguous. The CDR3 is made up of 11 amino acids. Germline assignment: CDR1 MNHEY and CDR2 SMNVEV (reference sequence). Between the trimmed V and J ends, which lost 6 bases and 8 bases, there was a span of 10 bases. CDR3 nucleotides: TGTGCCAGCAGAAGAGGGTACGAAGCTTTCTTT. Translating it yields CASRRGYEAFF.

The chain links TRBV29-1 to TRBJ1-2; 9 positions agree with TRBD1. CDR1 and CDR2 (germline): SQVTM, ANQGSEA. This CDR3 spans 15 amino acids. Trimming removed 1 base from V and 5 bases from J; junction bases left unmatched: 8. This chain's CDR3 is CSVEATSGTGYGYTF. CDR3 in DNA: TGCAGCGTTGAAGCTACCTCCGGGACAGGGTATGGCTACACCTTC.

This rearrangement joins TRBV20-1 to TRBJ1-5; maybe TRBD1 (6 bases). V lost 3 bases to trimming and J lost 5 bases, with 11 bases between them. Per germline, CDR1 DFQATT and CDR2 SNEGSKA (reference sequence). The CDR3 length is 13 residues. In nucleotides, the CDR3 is TGCAGTGCTAGTGAGGGGGGATATCAGCCCCAGCATTTT. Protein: CSASEGGYQPQHF.

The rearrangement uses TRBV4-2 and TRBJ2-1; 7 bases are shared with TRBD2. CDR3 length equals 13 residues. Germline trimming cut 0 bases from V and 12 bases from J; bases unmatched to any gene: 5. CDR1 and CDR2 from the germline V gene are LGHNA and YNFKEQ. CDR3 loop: CASSQDSPGGQFF. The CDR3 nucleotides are TGTGCCAGCAGCCAAGACTCCCCGGGGGGGCAGTTCTTC.

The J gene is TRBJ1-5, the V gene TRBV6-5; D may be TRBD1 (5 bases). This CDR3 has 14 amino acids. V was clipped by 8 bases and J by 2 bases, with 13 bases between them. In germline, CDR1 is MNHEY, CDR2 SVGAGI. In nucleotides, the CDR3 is TGTGCCAGCCGCTACCGGGGGGGCAATCAGCCCCAGCATTTT. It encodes CASRYRGGNQPQHF.

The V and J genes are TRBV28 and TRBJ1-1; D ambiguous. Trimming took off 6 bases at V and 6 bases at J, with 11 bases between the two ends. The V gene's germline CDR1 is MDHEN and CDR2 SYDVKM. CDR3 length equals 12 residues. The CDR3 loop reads CASRRSRSEAFF. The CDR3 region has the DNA TGTGCCAGCAGGCGCTCACGGTCTGAAGCTTTCTTT.

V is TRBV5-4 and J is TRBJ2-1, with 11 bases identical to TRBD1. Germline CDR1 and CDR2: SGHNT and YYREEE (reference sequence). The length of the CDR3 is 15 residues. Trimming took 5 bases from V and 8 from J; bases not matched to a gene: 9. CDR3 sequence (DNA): TGTGCCAGCAGGGCCGGGACAGGGGGGGCCGATGAGCAGTTCTTC. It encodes CASRAGTGGADEQFF.

CDR3 DNA sequence: TGTGCCACCAGTGACCCTAGCGCTCGTATGGACTACAATGAGCAGTTCTTC. Its translation: CATSDPSARMDYNEQFF. V is TRBV24-1 and J is TRBJ2-1, with TRBD2 as a possible D gene (6 bases). Germline CDR1 is KGHDR and CDR2 is SFDVKD. Trimming shortened V by 4 bases and J by 3 bases, and 18 bases separated the two germline ends. The CDR3 runs to 17 residues.

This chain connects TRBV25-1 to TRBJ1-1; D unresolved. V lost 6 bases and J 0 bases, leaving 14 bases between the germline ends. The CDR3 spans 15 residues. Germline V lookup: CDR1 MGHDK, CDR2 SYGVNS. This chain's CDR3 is CASSPPGPVNTEAFF. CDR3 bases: TGTGCCAGCAGCCCCCCAGGTCCTGTGAACACTGAAGCTTTCTTT. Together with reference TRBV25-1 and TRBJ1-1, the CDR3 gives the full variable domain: EADIYQTPRYLVIGTGKKITLECSQTMGHDKMYWYQQDPGMELHLIHYSYGVNSTEKGDLSSESTVSRIRTEHFPLTLESARPSHTSQYLCASSPPGPVNTEAFFGQGTRLTVV.

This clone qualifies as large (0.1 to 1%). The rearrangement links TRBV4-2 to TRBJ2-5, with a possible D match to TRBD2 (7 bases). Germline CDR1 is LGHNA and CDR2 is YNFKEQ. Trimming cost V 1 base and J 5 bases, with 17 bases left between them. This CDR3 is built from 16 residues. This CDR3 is CASSQAIGGGPETQYF. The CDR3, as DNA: TGTGCCAGCAGCCAAGCGATTGGGGGGGGGCCGGAGACCCAGTACTTC.

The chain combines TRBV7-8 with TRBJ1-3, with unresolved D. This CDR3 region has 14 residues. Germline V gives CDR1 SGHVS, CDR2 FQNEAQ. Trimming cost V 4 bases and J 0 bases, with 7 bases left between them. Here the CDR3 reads CASSYRASGNTIYF. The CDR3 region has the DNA TGTGCCAGCAGCTACAGAGCCTCTGGAAACACCATATATTTT.

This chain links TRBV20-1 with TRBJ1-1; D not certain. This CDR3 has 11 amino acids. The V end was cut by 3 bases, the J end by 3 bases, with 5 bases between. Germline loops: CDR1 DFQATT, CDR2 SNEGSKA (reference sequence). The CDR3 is CSASEDTEAFF. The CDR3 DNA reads TGCAGTGCTAGCGAGGACACTGAAGCTTTCTTT.

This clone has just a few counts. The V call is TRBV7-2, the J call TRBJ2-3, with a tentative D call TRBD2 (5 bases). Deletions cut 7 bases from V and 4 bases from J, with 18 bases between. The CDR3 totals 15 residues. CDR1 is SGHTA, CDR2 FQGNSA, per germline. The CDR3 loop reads CASNSPRGSPDTQYF. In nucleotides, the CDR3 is TGTGCCAGCAACTCACCCCGAGGGTCCCCAGATACGCAGTATTTT.

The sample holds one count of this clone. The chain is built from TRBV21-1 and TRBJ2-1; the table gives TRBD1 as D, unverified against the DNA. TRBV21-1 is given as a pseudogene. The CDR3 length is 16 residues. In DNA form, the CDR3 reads TGTGCCAGCAGCAAAGAGATGAGACAGGATTACAATGAGCAGTTCTTC. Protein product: CASSKEMRQDYNEQFF.

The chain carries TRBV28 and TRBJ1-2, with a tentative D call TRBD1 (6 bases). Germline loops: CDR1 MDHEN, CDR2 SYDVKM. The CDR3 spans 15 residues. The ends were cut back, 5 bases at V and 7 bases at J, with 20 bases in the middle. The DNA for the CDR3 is TGTGCCAGCAGTCCGACTCAGAAGAGCAGGGGTGGCTACACCTTC. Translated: CASSPTQKSRGGYTF.

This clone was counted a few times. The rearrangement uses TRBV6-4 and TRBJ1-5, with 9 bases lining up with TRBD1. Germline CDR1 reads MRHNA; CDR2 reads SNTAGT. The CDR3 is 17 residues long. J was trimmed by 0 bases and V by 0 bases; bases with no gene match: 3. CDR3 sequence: CASSDSRDRDSNQPQHF. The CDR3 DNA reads TGTGCCAGCAGTGACTCGAGGGACAGGGATAGCAATCAGCCCCAGCATTTT.

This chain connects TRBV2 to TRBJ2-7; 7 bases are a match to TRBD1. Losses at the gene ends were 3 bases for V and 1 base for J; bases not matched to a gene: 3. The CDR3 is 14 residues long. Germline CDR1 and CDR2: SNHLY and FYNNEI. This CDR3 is CASSDGTASYEQYV. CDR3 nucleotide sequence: TGTGCCAGCAGTGACGGGACAGCTTCCTACGAGCAGTACGTC.

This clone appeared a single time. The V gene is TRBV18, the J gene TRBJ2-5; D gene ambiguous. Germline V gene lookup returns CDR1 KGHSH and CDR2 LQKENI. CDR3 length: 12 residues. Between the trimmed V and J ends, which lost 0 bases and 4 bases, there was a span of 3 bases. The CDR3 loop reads CASSPPRETQYF. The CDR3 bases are TGTGCCAGCTCACCACCGCGAGAGACCCAGTACTTC.

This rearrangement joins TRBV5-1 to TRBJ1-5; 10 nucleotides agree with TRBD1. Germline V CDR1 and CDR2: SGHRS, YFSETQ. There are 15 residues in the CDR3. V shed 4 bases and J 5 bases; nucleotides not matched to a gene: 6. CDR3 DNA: TGCGCCAGCAGCCCCGGGACAGGGGACGATCAGCCCCAGCATTTT. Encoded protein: CASSPGTGDDQPQHF.

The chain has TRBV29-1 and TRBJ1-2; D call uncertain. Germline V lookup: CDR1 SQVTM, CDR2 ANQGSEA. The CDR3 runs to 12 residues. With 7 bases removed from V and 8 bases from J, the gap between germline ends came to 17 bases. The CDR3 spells CSATPAAGGYTF. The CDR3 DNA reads TGCAGCGCCACCCCGGCCGCCGGGGGCTACACCTTC.

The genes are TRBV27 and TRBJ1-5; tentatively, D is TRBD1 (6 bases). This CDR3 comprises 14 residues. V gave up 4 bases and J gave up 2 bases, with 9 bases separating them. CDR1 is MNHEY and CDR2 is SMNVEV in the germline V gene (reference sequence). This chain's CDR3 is CASSSRGGNQPQHF. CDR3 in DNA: TGTGCCAGCAGTTCCAGGGGAGGCAATCAGCCCCAGCATTTT.

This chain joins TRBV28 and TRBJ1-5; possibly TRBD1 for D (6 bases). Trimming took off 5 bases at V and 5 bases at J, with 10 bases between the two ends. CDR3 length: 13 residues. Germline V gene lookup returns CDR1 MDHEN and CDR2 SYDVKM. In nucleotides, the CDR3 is TGTGCCAGCAGTGGGGACATTTATCAGCCCCAGCATTTT. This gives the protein CASSGDIYQPQHF.

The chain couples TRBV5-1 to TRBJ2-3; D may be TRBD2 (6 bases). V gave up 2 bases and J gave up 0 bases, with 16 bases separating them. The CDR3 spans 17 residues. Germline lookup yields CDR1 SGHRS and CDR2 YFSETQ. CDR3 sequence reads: CASSFSGLKTSTDTQYF. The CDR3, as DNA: TGCGCCAGCAGCTTCTCTGGACTAAAAACTAGCACAGATACGCAGTATTTT.

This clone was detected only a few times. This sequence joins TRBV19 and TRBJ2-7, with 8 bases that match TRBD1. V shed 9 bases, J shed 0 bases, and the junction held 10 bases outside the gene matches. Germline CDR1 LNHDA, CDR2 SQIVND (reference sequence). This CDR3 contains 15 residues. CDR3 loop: CASQTGGLNSYEQYF. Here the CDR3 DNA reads TGTGCCAGCCAAACAGGGGGACTTAACTCCTACGAGCAGTACTTC.

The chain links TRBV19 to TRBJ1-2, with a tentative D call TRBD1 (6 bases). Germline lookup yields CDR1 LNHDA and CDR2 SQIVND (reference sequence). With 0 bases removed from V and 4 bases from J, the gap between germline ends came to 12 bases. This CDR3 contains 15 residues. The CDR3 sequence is CASSIDSTGPYGYTF. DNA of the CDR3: TGTGCCAGTAGTATAGATAGTACAGGGCCCTATGGCTACACCTTC.

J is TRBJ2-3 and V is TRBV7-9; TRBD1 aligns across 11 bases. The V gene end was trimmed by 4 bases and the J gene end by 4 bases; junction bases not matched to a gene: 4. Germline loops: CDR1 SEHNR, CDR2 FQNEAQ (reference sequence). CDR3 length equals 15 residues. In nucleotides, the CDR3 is TGTGCCAGCAGCTGGACAGGGGGCAGCGCAGATACGCAGTATTTT. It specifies CASSWTGGSADTQYF.

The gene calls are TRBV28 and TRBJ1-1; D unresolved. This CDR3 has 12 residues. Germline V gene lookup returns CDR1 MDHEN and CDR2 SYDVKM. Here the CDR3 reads CETRKQNTEAFF. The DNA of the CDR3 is TGTGAGACTAGGAAACAGAACACTGAAGCTTTCTTT. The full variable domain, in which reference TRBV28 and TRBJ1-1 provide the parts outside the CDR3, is DVKVTQSSRYLVKRTGEKVFLECVQDMDHENMFWYRQDPGLGLRLIYFSYDVKMKEKGDIPEGYSVSREKKERFSLILESASTNQTSMYLCETRKQNTEAFFGQGTRLTVV.

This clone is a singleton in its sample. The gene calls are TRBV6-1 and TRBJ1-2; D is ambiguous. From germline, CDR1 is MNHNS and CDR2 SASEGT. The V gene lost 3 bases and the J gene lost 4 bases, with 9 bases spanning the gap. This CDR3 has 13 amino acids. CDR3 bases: TGTGCCAGCAGTGACGCGGACTTCTATGGCTACACCTTC. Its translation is CASSDADFYGYTF.

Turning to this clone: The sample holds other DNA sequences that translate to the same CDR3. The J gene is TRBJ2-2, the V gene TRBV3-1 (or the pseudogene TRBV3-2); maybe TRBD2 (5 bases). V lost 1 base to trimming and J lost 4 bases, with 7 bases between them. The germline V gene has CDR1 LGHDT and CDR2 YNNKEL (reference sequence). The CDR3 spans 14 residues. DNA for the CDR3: TGTGCCAGCAGCCAAGGGGGAGTCACCGGGGAGCTGTTTTTT. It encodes CASSQGGVTGELFF.